These 3 T cell receptor beta chains originate from one sample sequenced in a study of beta chain features in type 1 diabetes. The investigators reverse transcribed all of the isolated RNA, so they sequenced expressed TCRB transcripts. Clones were sequenced by immunoSEQ multiplex PCR, and TCRdb holds only the in-frame ones, with some missing. The top ten hold 0.022% of the sample, which has roughly 730,000 clones, roughly an eighth seen once. Study-wide findings and caveats: People with Type 1 diabetes carried modestly yet significantly shorter TCRB CDR3s in all four CD4+ subsets.

These receptors have no identified antigens. Sequencing was carried out using naive CD4+ T cells from blood. The origin of the receptors is a man in his late teens or twenties with type 1 diabetes.

A few counts support this clone. The CDR3 protein is CASSGGTGGLVLTF. DNA of the CDR3: TGTGCCAGCAGCGGAGGGACAGGGGGTTTAGTCCTGACTTTC. This chain uses TRBV9 with TRBJ2-6, with 11 bases lining up with TRBD1. V shed 3 bases, J shed 13 bases, and the junction held 6 bases outside the gene matches. The germline CDR1 and CDR2 sequences are SGDLS and YYNGEE. The CDR3 is 14 residues long.

The V gene is TRBV30, the J gene TRBJ2-7, with a possible D match to TRBD1 (5 bases). Trimming stripped 3 bases from V and 5 bases from J, with 11 bases between. CDR1 GTSNPN and CDR2 SVGIG come from the germline V gene (reference sequence). The CDR3 totals 12 residues. CDR3 DNA: TGTGCCTGGAGAGTCAGGGAACACGAGCAGTACTTC. Its protein is CAWRVREHEQYF.

Of note for this clone: At one boundary the junction diverges from the germline segment, which might be a read error. The chain is built from TRBV6-1 and TRBJ2-7; the match to TRBD1 covers 8 bases. The CDR3 covers 12 residues. The germline CDR1 and CDR2 sequences are MNHNS and SASEGT. In DNA, the CDR3 is TGTGCCAGCAGTGTCCTTCTGGGACAGGCGATTTTC. Protein product: CASSVLLGQAIF.